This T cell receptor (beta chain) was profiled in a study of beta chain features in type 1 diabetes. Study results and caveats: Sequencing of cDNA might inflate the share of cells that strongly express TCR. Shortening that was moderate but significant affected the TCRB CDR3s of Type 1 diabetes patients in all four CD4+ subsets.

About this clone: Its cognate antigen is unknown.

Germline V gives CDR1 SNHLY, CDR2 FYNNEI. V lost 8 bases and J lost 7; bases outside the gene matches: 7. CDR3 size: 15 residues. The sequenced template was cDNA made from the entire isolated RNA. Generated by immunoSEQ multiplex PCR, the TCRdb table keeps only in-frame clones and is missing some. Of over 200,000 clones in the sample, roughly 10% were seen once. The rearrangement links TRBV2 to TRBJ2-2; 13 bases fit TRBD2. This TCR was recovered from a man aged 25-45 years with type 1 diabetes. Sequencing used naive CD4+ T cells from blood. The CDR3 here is CASPRTSGGGGELFF. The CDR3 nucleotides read TGTGCCAGCCCCCGGACTAGCGGGGGTGGCGGGGAGCTGTTTTTT.